A single sample gave rise to the 32 T cell receptor beta chains below, sequenced in a study of beta chain features in type 1 diabetes listed by TCRdb under 2018. Summary of the overall study and its limitations: Type 1 diabetes patients showed a moderate but significant shortening of TCRB CDR3 length in all four CD4+ subsets.

Library construction relied on the immunoSEQ multiplex PCR assay. All of the isolated RNA was reverse transcribed with the High Capacity cDNA Reverse Transcription Kit, so expressed TCRB transcripts were sequenced. TCRdb's version of the immuneACCESS table is confined to in-frame rearrangements and falls short of the full clone set. An unresolved V gene accounts for under half of the shortfall where checked; the remainder is of unknown origin. A total of about 160,000 clones appear in this sample, around 8.4% of them only once. The ten largest clones represent approximately 0.54% of the sample. The antigens for these receptors are not known. The sequencing input was central memory CD4+ T cells from blood. All receptors derive from a woman under 30 with type 1 diabetes.

This chain links TRBV7-7 with TRBJ2-1; D may be TRBD1 (6 bases). V lost 4 bases and J 15 bases, leaving 19 bases between the germline ends. In germline, CDR1 is SSHAT, CDR2 FNYEAQ (reference sequence). The CDR3 length is 13 residues. The CDR3, as DNA: TGTGCCAGCAGCTCATCATGGGCAGGGGCTCTGTTCTTC. Protein product: CASSSSWAGALFF.

This clone was seen ten or more times. V and J are TRBV28 and TRBJ2-3, with 7 nucleotides matching TRBD2. There are 15 residues in the CDR3. V gave up 0 bases and J gave up 5 bases; unmatched junction bases: 5. CDR1 and CDR2 from the germline V gene are MDHEN and SYDVKM. CDR3 loop: CASSLWGGSRDTQYF. The CDR3 DNA sequence: TGTGCCAGCAGTTTATGGGGCGGGAGTAGAGATACGCAGTATTTT.

This clone was found a few times. V is TRBV7-9 and J is TRBJ2-7; D is unresolved. The CDR3 runs 14 residues. Per the germline V gene, CDR1 is SEHNR and CDR2 is FQNEAQ (reference sequence). V was cut by 2 bases and J by 2 bases, with 10 bases left in between. CDR3 nucleotide sequence: TGTGCCAGCAGCTTACGGCAGACACCCTACGAGCAGTACTTC. Translating gives CASSLRQTPYEQYF.

This clone was observed a handful of times. Other DNA variants within this sample encode the same CDR3. The chain carries TRBV5-1 and TRBJ2-7, with TRBD1 matching 10 bases. The CDR3 contains 15 residues. Germline loops: CDR1 SGHRS, CDR2 YFSETQ. Trimming took 2 bases from V and 2 from J; bases not matched to a gene: 4. CDR3 bases: TGCGCCAGCAGCTTTGGACAGGGGGGAACCTACGAGCAGTACTTC. Its protein is CASSFGQGGTYEQYF.

The chain combines TRBV9 with TRBJ2-5; 8 bases match TRBD1. Trimming cost V 0 bases and J 6 bases; bases outside gene matches: 7. Looked up from germline, CDR1 is SGDLS and CDR2 is YYNGEE. CDR3 size: 15 residues. CDR3 bases: TGTGCCAGCAGCGTAGAAGCAGGGGGCGCGAAGACCCAGTACTTC. It translates to CASSVEAGGAKTQYF.

In this sample, this clone turned up many times. V gene TRBV7-9 combines with J gene TRBJ2-5, with a weak D call TRBD2 (6 bases). Looked up from germline, CDR1 is SEHNR and CDR2 is FQNEAQ (reference sequence). V was clipped by 5 bases and J by 1 base, with 11 bases between them. The CDR3 covers 14 residues. This CDR3 is CASSASGLQETQYF. Written as DNA, the CDR3 is TGTGCCAGCAGCGCCTCGGGACTCCAAGAGACCCAGTACTTC.

This clone was observed a handful of times. The V call is TRBV27, the J call TRBJ1-2; possibly TRBD1 for D (5 bases). The CDR3 has 12 residues. V was shortened by 4 bases and J by 6 bases, with 9 bases between the two germline ends. Germline V gives CDR1 MNHEY, CDR2 SMNVEV (reference sequence). CDR3 region: CASSSIGDGYTF. In DNA, the CDR3 is TGTGCCAGCAGTTCAATAGGGGATGGCTACACCTTC.

This clone was detected a few times. The chain is built from TRBV2 and TRBJ2-2; 8 bases agree with TRBD2. V dropped 2 bases and J dropped 6; count of bases not matched to a gene: 5. The CDR3 totals 15 residues. CDR1 and CDR2 from the germline V gene are SNHLY and FYNNEI. The CDR3 protein is CASSETAGVSGELFF. The CDR3 DNA is TGTGCCAGCAGTGAAACAGCGGGAGTTTCCGGGGAGCTGTTTTTT.

Concerning this clone: This same CDR3 is encoded by further DNA sequences in the sample. This chain joins TRBV11-3 and TRBJ2-7; tentative D call: TRBD2 (6 bases). There are 12 residues in the CDR3. Germline V lookup: CDR1 SGHNT, CDR2 YENEEA. The V gene lost 5 bases and the J gene lost 3 bases, with 8 bases spanning the gap. CDR3 coding DNA: TGTGCCAGCAGCCCCGGGGGCTACGAGCAGTACTTC. It yields the protein CASSPGGYEQYF.

This clone occurred a few times. The chain combines TRBV9 with TRBJ2-5; 10 positions agree with TRBD2. Germline CDR1 and CDR2: SGDLS and YYNGEE. After removal of 2 bases from V and 5 bases from J, the junction contained 3 bases not matched to a gene. The length of the CDR3 is 14 residues. The CDR3: CASSVLAGVETQYF. In DNA, the CDR3 is TGTGCCAGCAGCGTTCTAGCGGGAGTTGAGACCCAGTACTTC.

Regarding this clone: Relative to the germline gene, one junction end is altered; a read error may explain this. The genes are TRBV4-1 and TRBJ1-5, with no clear D. Per the germline V gene, CDR1 is MGHRA and CDR2 is YSYEKL. The CDR3 loop spans 13 amino acids. CDR3 protein: CASSQDRNQPQHF. The CDR3 bases are TGTGCCAGCAGCCAAGATCGGAATCAGCCCCAGCATTTT.

The rearrangement links TRBV12-2 to TRBJ2-5; TRBD2 was called by the table and not checked on the DNA. TRBV12-2 is termed a pseudogene. This CDR3 spans 16 amino acids. As DNA, the CDR3 is TGTGCAAGTCGCTTGGTTAGCGGGAGGGCCCGAGAGACCCAGTACTTC. Protein sequence: CASRLVSGRARETQYF.

The J gene is TRBJ2-7, the V gene TRBV12-5; 8 bases are a match to TRBD1. Germline CDR1 and CDR2: LGHNT and FRNRAP. V shed 1 base, J shed 3 bases, and the junction held 11 bases outside the gene matches. The CDR3 is 17 amino acids. CDR3 sequence (DNA): TGTGCTAGTGGTTTGGAGGGATTAGGGACAGGACGCTACGAGCAGTACTTC. Translated: CASGLEGLGTGRYEQYF. The entire variable domain, with the rest obtained from reference TRBV12-5 and TRBJ2-7, is as follows: DARVTQTPRHKVTEMGQEVTMRCQPILGHNTVFWYRQTMMQGLELLAYFRNRAPLDDSGMPKDRFSAEMPDATLATLKIQPSEPRDSAVYFCASGLEGLGTGRYEQYFGPGTRLTVT.

This clone was counted only a few times. V usage is TRBV2 and J usage is TRBJ2-5; 8 bases are shared with TRBD1. This CDR3 is built from 15 residues. The junction had 10 bases not matched to a gene; V was cut back by 6 bases and J by 4 bases. Germline CDR1 is SNHLY and CDR2 is FYNNEI. CDR3 sequence (DNA): TGTGCCAGCAGGGTCGTCAGGGGGCAGGGAGAGACCCAGTACTTC. Amino acid sequence: CASRVVRGQGETQYF.

The chain carries TRBV5-1 and TRBJ1-6, with 7 bases aligning to TRBD1. V gave up 7 bases and J gave up 4 bases; unmatched junction bases: 5. In germline, CDR1 is SGHRS, CDR2 YFSETQ. The CDR3 totals 14 residues. CDR3 sequence (DNA): TGCGCCAGCGCCGGGACAGTATATAATTCACCCCTCCACTTT. It codes for CASAGTVYNSPLHF.

J is TRBJ2-1 and V is TRBV18; 9 positions agree with TRBD2. The germline gives CDR1 KGHSH, CDR2 LQKENI. V was clipped by 6 bases and J by 3 bases; unmatched bases: 3. This CDR3 region has 14 residues. The CDR3, as DNA: TGTGCCAGCTCGCGGGGGGGAGACTACAATGAGCAGTTCTTC. It is translated as CASSRGGDYNEQFF.

This clone was detected a few times. The chain employs TRBV6-5 and TRBJ2-7; D is possibly TRBD1 (6 bases). Deletions cut 6 bases from V and 6 bases from J, with 9 bases between. The CDR3 contains 11 residues. CDR1 MNHEY and CDR2 SVGAGI come from the germline V gene. CDR3 sequence (DNA): TGTGCCAGCAGGGCACAGGGCGAGCAGTACTTC. It yields the protein CASRAQGEQYF.

CDR3 loop: CSVVRGTGGETQYF. CDR3 DNA sequence: TGCAGCGTGGTCAGGGGTACGGGGGGGGAGACCCAGTACTTC. This chain connects TRBV29-1 to TRBJ2-5; 8 positions match TRBD2. V lost 6 bases to trimming and J lost 5 bases; unmatched junction nucleotides: 11. CDR3 length equals 14 residues. Germline V gives CDR1 SQVTM, CDR2 ANQGSEA.

This clone was observed a handful of times. The chain has TRBV7-9 and TRBJ2-7; 8 bases align to TRBD1. Germline V gene data show CDR1 as SEHNR and CDR2 as FQNEAQ (reference sequence). CDR3 size: 16 residues. Trimming took 3 bases from V and 6 from J; bases not matched to a gene: 13. For the CDR3, the DNA is TGTGCCAGCAGCTTGGCCGGACAGGGCCGCTGGGGCGAGCAGTACTTC. This encodes CASSLAGQGRWGEQYF.

This clone was observed a few times. This chain connects TRBV7-6 to TRBJ2-3; D ambiguous. Germline V gene lookup returns CDR1 SGHVS and CDR2 FNYEAQ. This CDR3 has 16 amino acids. Trimming shortened V by 6 bases and J by 6 bases, and 22 bases separated the two germline ends. The chain's CDR3 is CASSPGPDPTSDTQYF. CDR3 bases: TGTGCCAGCAGTCCAGGCCCAGACCCGACATCGGATACGCAGTATTTT.

The rearrangement uses TRBV19 and TRBJ1-5; 7 bases agree with TRBD1. The CDR3 length is 16 residues. The junction had 7 bases not matched to a gene; V was cut back by 4 bases and J by 1 base. Germline V lookup: CDR1 LNHDA, CDR2 SQIVND (reference sequence). The CDR3 protein is CASSNTLRGSNQPQHF. DNA of the CDR3: TGTGCCAGTAGTAACACCCTCAGGGGGAGCAATCAGCCCCAGCATTTT.

This chain uses TRBV6-5 with TRBJ1-6, with D maybe TRBD1 (6 bases). CDR1 is MNHEY, CDR2 SVGAGI, per germline. The CDR3 runs 14 residues. Trimming took off 2 bases at V and 10 bases at J, with 12 bases between the two ends. CDR3 protein: CASSYPYRDSPLHF. The CDR3, as DNA: TGTGCCAGCAGTTACCCTTACAGGGACTCACCCCTCCACTTT.

This clone was counted only a few times. V and J are TRBV4-3 and TRBJ2-1; 8 bases agree with TRBD2. With 0 bases clipped from V and 6 bases from J, the junction kept 7 bases outside the gene matches. The germline gives CDR1 LGHNA, CDR2 YSLEER. The CDR3 runs 16 residues. CDR3 nucleotide sequence: TGCGCCAGCAGCCAAGATCCCGGGACTAGGTCCAATGAGCAGTTCTTC. This codes for CASSQDPGTRSNEQFF.

In its sample, this clone was seen a few times. The chain uses TRBV6-1 and TRBJ1-5, with 7 bases that match TRBD1. The CDR3 contains 15 residues. The V gene's germline CDR1 is MNHNS and CDR2 SASEGT. J was trimmed by 4 bases and V by 4 bases; bases with no gene match: 7. For the CDR3, the DNA is TGTGCCAGCAGTGGCATGGGACAGTCAAATCAGCCCCAGCATTTT. Its translation is CASSGMGQSNQPQHF.

This clone was seen a few times. The chain carries TRBV7-8 and TRBJ1-2, with TRBD1 as a possible D gene (5 bases). The germline V and J ends were trimmed by 5 bases and 7 bases, with 20 bases remaining between them. In germline, CDR1 is SGHVS, CDR2 FQNEAQ. The CDR3 is made up of 15 amino acids. The CDR3 DNA is TGTGCCAGCAGCGCGCCGGGAGGGGTCGCATCTGGCTACACCTTC. This encodes CASSAPGGVASGYTF.

J is TRBJ1-1 and V is TRBV5-4, with D maybe TRBD1 (6 bases). The CDR3 has 13 residues. The V end lost 5 bases, the J end lost 4 bases, and 12 bases lay between the germline ends. CDR1 SGHNT and CDR2 YYREEE come from the germline V gene (reference sequence). The CDR3 DNA reads as TGTGCCAGCAGTAGGGACACGTCCACTGAAGCTTTCTTT. Protein product: CASSRDTSTEAFF.

This clone has a handful of counts. The V gene is TRBV2, the J gene TRBJ2-2; TRBD2 matches 10 bases. CDR3 length: 15 residues. Per the germline V gene, CDR1 is SNHLY and CDR2 is FYNNEI. With V trimmed by 5 bases and J by 3 bases, 3 bases remained unmatched. CDR3 region: CASSFSGGDTGELFF. In nucleotides, the CDR3 is TGTGCCAGCAGTTTCAGCGGGGGGGACACCGGGGAGCTGTTTTTT.

A few counts support this clone. The gene calls are TRBV4-3 and TRBJ2-4, with 10 nucleotides matching TRBD1. The CDR3 consists of 15 residues. V lost 5 bases and J lost 3; bases outside the gene matches: 4. Germline CDR1 reads LGHNA; CDR2 reads YSLEER. CDR3 amino acids: CASSAGQGYKNIQYF. The CDR3 DNA sequence: TGCGCCAGCAGCGCGGGACAGGGGTACAAAAACATTCAGTACTTC.

This clone was found a few times. This sequence joins TRBV28 and TRBJ2-6, with no clear D. The CDR3 runs to 12 residues. Germline V gene lookup returns CDR1 MDHEN and CDR2 SYDVKM. Trimming removed 10 bases at V and 9 bases at J, with 13 bases between. For the CDR3, the DNA is TGTGCCACCCAGGCCAGTGGCAACGTCCTGACTTTC. Residues: CATQASGNVLTF.

V usage is TRBV7-2 and J usage is TRBJ2-7; 7 bases fit TRBD2. This CDR3 has 16 amino acids. CDR1 and CDR2 from the germline V gene are SGHTA and FQGNSA. J gave up 3 bases and V 3 bases, and 11 bases lay outside the gene matches. The CDR3 DNA reads TGTGCCAGCAGCTTGCAAGCTAGCGGTTCCCTCTACGAGCAGTACTTC. Amino acid sequence: CASSLQASGSLYEQYF.

This clone has at least ten counts. The V gene is TRBV5-6, the J gene TRBJ1-1; D is uncertain. The CDR3 is 15 amino acids. CDR1 is SGHDT, CDR2 YYEEEE, per germline. Trimming took off 4 bases at V and 3 bases at J, with 16 bases between the two ends. CDR3 nucleotide sequence: TGTGCCAGCAGCCCGCCGGGATTGGCGGACACTGAAGCTTTCTTT. It specifies CASSPPGLADTEAFF.

This chain uses TRBV28 with TRBJ2-7, with 7 bases aligning to TRBD1. The J segment lost 10 bases and the V segment lost 8 bases, leaving 17 bases of the junction unmatched. The CDR3 covers 14 residues. Looked up from germline, CDR1 is MDHEN and CDR2 is SYDVKM. The CDR3 here is CASCYVGKDRVQYF. The CDR3 region has the DNA TGTGCCAGCTGCTACGTGGGAAAAGACAGGGTCCAGTACTTC.